One sample yielded the 7 T cell receptor beta chains listed below, sequenced in a study of blood T cell repertoires in COVID-19. Repertoires were generated with immunoSEQ multiplex PCR, while TCRdb's copy carries only in-frame clones and drops some. The profile shows fewer than 300,000 clones, around 89% of them singletons. Sequenced sample: peripheral blood. The source of these receptors is a man aged 25-45 years with acute or convalescent COVID-19.

The rearrangement links TRBV29-1 to TRBJ1-1; D uncertain. This CDR3 spans 14 amino acids. Germline CDR1 is SQVTM and CDR2 is ANQGSEA. Trimming left V 4 bases short and J 0 bases short, with 12 bases between. CDR3 region: CSVGMNTMNTEAFF. CDR3 coding DNA: TGCAGCGTTGGTATGAACACAATGAACACTGAAGCTTTCTTT.

The V call is TRBV29-1, the J call TRBJ1-2; D is perhaps TRBD1 (5 bases). Germline loops: CDR1 SQVTM, CDR2 ANQGSEA. This CDR3 is 15 amino acids long. V was trimmed by 4 bases and J by 2 bases, leaving 17 bases between them. As DNA, the CDR3 is TGCAGCGTTGTTCTGGGTCGGGCAGGGAACTATGGCTACACCTTC. It codes for CSVVLGRAGNYGYTF.

The V call is TRBV6-2 or TRBV6-3, the J call TRBJ2-6; possibly TRBD2 for D (5 bases). Germline loops: CDR1 MNHEY, CDR2 SVGEGT. This CDR3 spans 15 amino acids. V lost 6 bases and J 4 bases, leaving 13 bases between the germline ends. The CDR3: CASSLGLSGANVLTF. The CDR3, as DNA: TGTGCCAGCAGCCTCGGACTTTCAGGGGCCAACGTCCTGACTTTC.

The CDR3 reads CASSEAGGPRNEQYF. The CDR3 DNA is TGTGCCAGCAGTGAAGCGGGAGGGCCGAGGAACGAGCAGTACTTC. The chain is built from TRBV27 and TRBJ2-7, with 10 bases lining up with TRBD2. This CDR3 comprises 15 residues. V dropped 5 bases and J dropped 5; count of bases not matched to a gene: 9. The germline V gene encodes CDR1 MNHEY and CDR2 SMNVEV (reference sequence).

The chain is built from TRBV7-9 and TRBJ2-5, with 7 bases that match TRBD2. This CDR3 is built from 12 residues. The J segment lost 4 bases and the V segment lost 7 bases, leaving 3 bases of the junction unmatched. Germline V CDR1 and CDR2: SEHNR, FQNEAQ (reference sequence). CDR3 residues: CASTPGGETQYF. The CDR3 region has the DNA TGTGCCAGCACCCCGGGGGGAGAGACCCAGTACTTC.

CDR3 amino acids: CASRDTNTEAFF. For the CDR3, the DNA is TGTGCCAGCCGGGACACGAACACTGAAGCTTTCTTT. The V and J genes are TRBV2 and TRBJ1-1, with a weak D call TRBD1 (6 bases). The ends were cut back, 8 bases at V and 1 base at J, with 8 bases in the middle. CDR3 size: 12 residues. Germline CDR1 reads SNHLY; CDR2 reads FYNNEI.

This chain joins TRBV10-1 and TRBJ2-1; D is unresolved. Per the germline V gene, CDR1 is WNHNN and CDR2 is SYGVQD (reference sequence). Trimming left V 4 bases short and J 7 bases short, with 14 bases between. The CDR3 is 14 residues long. This CDR3 is CASSATIDRNEQFF. The CDR3, as DNA: TGCGCCAGCAGTGCGACAATAGATCGGAATGAGCAGTTCTTC.